This T cell receptor (beta chain) was obtained from a study of T cells in Graves' hyperthyroidism and ophthalmopathy. From RNA transcripts, TCR beta CDR3 regions were amplified. The HTBI primer set drove a first-round RT-PCR of the TCR CDR3. From the multiplex PCR reads, TCRdb called clonotypes with MiXCR, one entry per CDR3 protein. The data show approximately 570,000 distinct CDR3 sequences, roughly 21% seen once. The V end lost 4 bases, the J end lost 3 bases, and 11 bases lay between the germline ends. The germline V gene has CDR1 LNHDA and CDR2 SQIVND (reference sequence). The length of the CDR3 is 14 residues.

Sequences were obtained from blood. The receptor was isolated from a man aged 35 to 55 with Graves' ophthalmopathy. J is TRBJ2-3 and V is TRBV19; tentatively, D is TRBD1 (6 bases). The CDR3 protein is CASSKQGRTDTQYF. The CDR3 DNA is TGTGCCAGTAGTAAGCAGGGGCGGACAGATACGCAGTATTTT.